This T cell receptor beta chain was profiled in a study of somatic mutations in cytotoxic T cells in rheumatoid arthritis. At the level of the study: It was right after diagnosis, before any treatment, that patient blood (approximately 28 ml EDTA) was drawn. Certain T-cell populations stained with V beta antibodies were FACS-sorted to nearly 100% purity, and V beta1+ cells were TCRB-sequenced.

Germline trimming cut 1 base from V and 0 bases from J; bases unmatched to any gene: 7. The CDR3 runs 17 residues. Germline CDR1 and CDR2: SGHVS and FNYEAQ. Overall study results and limits: No multiple-comparison adjustment was applied to the slight TRBV07 underrepresentation in rheumatoid arthritis patients.

As concerns this clone: Its cognate antigen is unknown.

Original analysis: Some patient CD8+ clones were larger than 1%, and these rarely matched published virus-specific TCRB sequences. Profiling relied on immunoSEQ multiplex PCR, and the TCRdb table lists in-frame clones only, not all of them. The V and J calls and clone size were taken over from that table, and D and trimming were inferred from the DNA. The repertoire has some 30,000 clones, approximately 78% of them found once; the top ten carry about 7.7%. This chain links TRBV7-6 with TRBJ2-7; TRBD2 matches at 9 bases. The sample was CD8+ T cells sorted from blood. The clonotype was recovered from an adult with rheumatoid arthritis. CDR3 nucleotide sequence: TGTGCCAGCAGCTTAGAGACTAGCGGAGGTAGCTCCTACGAGCAGTACTTC. Encoded protein: CASSLETSGGSSYEQYF.